Listed below are T cell receptor beta chains from one sample, sequenced in a study of cytomegalovirus exposure and HLA in healthy donors. The data were produced by immunoSEQ multiplex PCR, yet TCRdb's version contains in-frame clones alone and is incomplete. The data show about 180,000 clones, approximately 80% seen once. Input material: PBMCs. These TCRs come from a woman aged 50 to 60 in good health and CMV-seropositive. Each CDR3 is given with its conserved first and last residue. D genes are given only for firm matches. Size values are once, few and many counts, or a class for expanded clones, and some rows have none.

V	J	size	D	DNA	CDR3
TRBV27	TRBJ2-2	.	.	TGTGCCAGCAGTTTGCCAAACCAGGCGGGGACCGGGGAGCTGTTTTTT	CASSLPNQAGTGELFF
TRBV18	TRBJ2-1	.	TRBD2	TGTGCCAGCTCCCAATTGACTAGCGGGAGCGGTGAGCAGTTCTTC	CASSQLTSGSGEQFF
TRBV25-1	TRBJ2-3	once	TRBD2	TGTGCCAGCAGCCCCCGGGGGGGGTTGAAAGATACGCAGTATTTT	CASSPRGGLKDTQYF
TRBV7-7	TRBJ1-3	.	TRBD1	TGTGCTAGCAGCTTAGGGACAGGCCCGAGCTCTGGAAACACCATATATTTT	CASSLGTGPSSGNTIYF
TRBV2	TRBJ2-5	.	.	TGTGCCAGCCTAGTAACGCCGGGCCAAGAGACCCAGTACTTC	CASLVTPGQETQYF
TRBV6-5	TRBJ2-7	.	.	TGTGCCAGCAGGTTCGCCGGGACAATGACCTACGAGCAGTACTTC	CASRFAGTMTYEQYF
TRBV7-2	TRBJ2-1	.	TRBD1	TGTGCCAGCAGCTTAGACCGGGACAGGAACTACAATGAGCAGTTCTTC	CASSLDRDRNYNEQFF
TRBV28	TRBJ2-7	.	.	TGTGCCAGCAAGCAATGGGGAGGTACTATATCCTACGAGCAGTACTTC	CASKQWGGTISYEQYF
TRBV29-1	TRBJ2-2	.	TRBD1	TGCAGCGTCCCGGGACAGGGGAACACCGGGGAGCTGTTTTTT	CSVPGQGNTGELFF
TRBV4-3	TRBJ2-1	.	.	TGCGCCAGCAGCCAAGACACGAGTCGGAATGAGCAGTTCTTC	CASSQDTSRNEQFF
TRBV5-1	TRBJ1-6	few	.	TGCGCCAGCAGTCCCCAGGCGGGGAATCTTTATAATTCACCCCTCCACTTT	CASSPQAGNLYNSPLHF
TRBV2	TRBJ2-3	.	TRBD1	TGTGCCAGCAGTGAAGCTCGGGGGTATCCAGGGGGCTGGGCAGATACGCAGTATTTT	CASSEARGYPGGWADTQYF
TRBV4-1	TRBJ2-7	.	.	TGCGCCAGCAGCCAAGACAGGGGTGAGCAGTACTTC	CASSQDRGEQYF
TRBV18	TRBJ1-2	.	.	TGTGCCAGCTCACCAGCGGCAGGGGCTAACTATGGCTACACCTTC	CASSPAAGANYGYTF
TRBV30	TRBJ1-5	.	.	TGTGCCTGGAGTCCTCGAGGTTATCGGCCCCAGCATTTT	CAWSPRGYRPQHF
TRBV7-2	TRBJ1-2	few	.	TGTGCCAGCAGCTTAGACAGGGTCGGTGGCTACACCTTC	CASSLDRVGGYTF
TRBV18	TRBJ2-7	few	TRBD1	TGTGCCAGCTCATCGGGACAGATCTCCTACGAGCAGTACTTC	CASSSGQISYEQYF
TRBV29-1	TRBJ2-3	.	.	TGCAGCGTTGATGGAGGGGGGGGACGGGATACGCAGTATTTT	CSVDGGGGRDTQYF
TRBV5-1	TRBJ2-1	.	.	TGCGCCAGCAGACAGAACAATGAGCAGTTCTTC	CASRQNNEQFF
TRBV29-1	TRBJ1-5	once	TRBD1	TGCAGCGTTGCAACAGGGGCCTATAGCAATCAGCCCCAGCATTTT	CSVATGAYSNQPQHF
TRBV29-1	TRBJ2-1	.	.	TGCAGCGTTGAACTCTTGGGGCCCTACAATGAGCAGTTCTTC	CSVELLGPYNEQFF
TRBV10-3	TRBJ2-1	.	TRBD1	TGTGCCATCGGTAGGACAGGGGAAGAGTACGAGCAGTTCTTC	CAIGRTGEEYEQFF
TRBV5-8	TRBJ2-7	.	TRBD2	TGTGCCAGCAGCTCCGGGACTAGCTTGCCCTACGAGCAGTACTTC	CASSSGTSLPYEQYF
TRBV20-1	TRBJ2-1	.	.	TGCAGTGCTAGAGTGGAAACTAAGCAGTTCTTC	CSARVETKQFF
TRBV5-1	TRBJ2-7	few	TRBD2	TGCGCCAGCAGCTTACGGGGGGGGTACGAGCAGTACTTC	CASSLRGGYEQYF
TRBV4-2	TRBJ2-1	.	.	TGTGCCAGCAGCCAAGATTCCAGCGCGGGGAACAATGAGCAGTTCTTC	CASSQDSSAGNNEQFF
TRBV10-3	TRBJ2-3	.	TRBD2	TGTGCCATCAGTGATATGACTAGCGGGGTGGATACGCAGTATTTT	CAISDMTSGVDTQYF
TRBV5-1	TRBJ2-1	few	TRBD2	TGCGCCAGCAGCTCACTCGGGACTAGCGGGACGAGCTCCTACAATGAGCAGTTCTTC	CASSSLGTSGTSSYNEQFF
TRBV6-1	TRBJ2-7	.	TRBD1	TGTGCCAGCAGTGAAGGGACAGGGGTACGCGCCTACGAGCAGTACTTC	CASSEGTGVRAYEQYF
TRBV4-3	TRBJ2-7	.	.	TGCGCCAGCAGCCAAGACGCCAGCGGAAGCCTACCCTACGAGCAGTACTTC	CASSQDASGSLPYEQYF
TRBV28	TRBJ2-3	few	TRBD2	TGTGCCAGCAGTTTATGGGACTTGGCGGGAGGGCCAGATACGCAGTATTTT	CASSLWDLAGGPDTQYF
TRBV7-2	TRBJ2-7	.	.	TGTGCCAGCAGCTGGGAGCGGACCTCCTACGAGCAGTACTTC	CASSWERTSYEQYF
TRBV4-3	TRBJ1-2	.	TRBD1	TGCGCCAGCAGCCGGGACAGGGACAACTATGGCTACACCTTC	CASSRDRDNYGYTF
TRBV27	TRBJ2-6	few	.	TGTGCCAGCAGCTTAGGTAGGCAGGGGACATGGTCTGGGGCCAACGTCCTGACTTTC	CASSLGRQGTWSGANVLTF